Reported below is one T cell receptor (beta chain). The data were obtained in a study of blood T cell repertoires in COVID-19. In the study overall: Donors in the United States, Italy and Spain gave samples during acute or convalescent COVID-19. The cDNA or gDNA used as material had been derived from T cells, B-cell-depleted T cells, or PBMCs.

This CDR3 is built from 18 residues. Germline CDR1 SQVTM, CDR2 ANQGSEA. The V segment lost 5 bases and the J segment 6 bases; nucleotides outside the gene matches: 23. TCRdb's table, derived via immunoSEQ multiplex PCR, lists solely in-frame clones and lacks some. The sample includes about 330,000 clones, 80% to 90% of them seen just once. The clonotype was recovered from a man younger than 35 who had recovered from COVID-19. The J gene is TRBJ2-7, the V gene TRBV29-1, with 9 bases that match TRBD1. Sequenced input: peripheral blood. CDR3 DNA: TGCAGCGTTCGTCCCGGGACAGGGTACGGGATCCAGACGAGCGAGCAGTACTTC. Encoded protein: CSVRPGTGYGIQTSEQYF.